Included here is one T cell receptor (beta chain) sequence, with context. The sample is drawn from a study of shared clonotypes between healthy human individuals. Method: immunoSEQ multiplex PCR; TCRdb's copy keeps in-frame clones and lacks some. The sample holds over a million clones, 95% to 97% seen once. V was trimmed by 0 bases and J by 11 bases, leaving 13 bases between them. The CDR3 is 13 residues long. Germline V gene sequence: CDR1 KGHSH, CDR2 LQKENI. The chain recombines TRBV18 with TRBJ1-1; D is ambiguous. The TCR originated in a man in his thirties or forties in good health. Sequencing used naive CD4+ T cells sorted from blood. Subset denoted: CD45RA+ positively selected. The CDR3 loop reads CASSPPSKIGAFF. The CDR3 region has the DNA TGTGCCAGCTCACCACCGTCGAAGATCGGTGCTTTCTTT.